The next 2 T cell receptor beta chains were all read from a single sample in a study of shared clonotypes between healthy human individuals. Using immunoSEQ multiplex PCR, the repertoire was profiled, and TCRdb retains in-frame clones only, with some absent. Of about 480,000 clones in the sample, about 75% were seen once. The sample taken for sequencing was PBMCs. The receptors shown here come from a woman in her thirties or forties in good health. Some clones in this sample may be carry-over from other donors' samples.

This chain links TRBV11-2 with TRBJ1-1, with D perhaps TRBD1 (5 bases). V was trimmed by 0 bases and J by 12 bases, leaving 14 bases between them. The CDR3 is made up of 13 amino acids. Germline CDR1 reads SGHAT; CDR2 reads FQNNGV. Here the CDR3 reads CASSLEQVGRPFF. The CDR3 DNA reads TGTGCCAGCAGCTTAGAACAGGTCGGACGGCCTTTCTTT.

This clone was counted between two and nine times. The same CDR3 can be traced to other DNA sequences in this sample. The V call is TRBV5-1, the J call TRBJ2-2; 7 bases align to TRBD2. The CDR3 loop spans 14 amino acids. J gave up 6 bases and V 0 bases, and 2 bases lay outside the gene matches. The germline gives CDR1 SGHRS, CDR2 YFSETQ. The CDR3 here is CASSLATSPGELFF. The CDR3 DNA is TGCGCCAGCAGCTTGGCGACTAGCCCCGGGGAGCTGTTTTTT.